These 6 T cell receptor beta chains came from one sample sequenced in a study of shared clonotypes between healthy human individuals. TCRdb's copy holds only in-frame clones and misses some; the assay was immunoSEQ multiplex PCR. The sample includes some 380,000 clones, roughly 96% of them seen just once. The specimen was memory CD8+ T cells sorted from blood. Sample subset: CD45RO+ cells pooled with CCR7-negative TemRA cells. The source is a man aged 30 to 45 in good health.

This chain uses TRBV28 with TRBJ2-1, with 8 bases identical to TRBD1. This CDR3 spans 13 amino acids. CDR1 and CDR2 from the germline V gene are MDHEN and SYDVKM. V trimming: 6 bases; J trimming: 8 bases; junction bases outside the gene matches: 6. The DNA for the CDR3 is TGTGCCAGCAGAGGACAGGGTTCATATGAGCAGTTCTTC. It encodes CASRGQGSYEQFF.

The CDR3 spells CASSLASGGNQPQHF. CDR3 bases: TGTGCCAGCAGCTTAGCGTCAGGGGGCAATCAGCCCCAGCATTTT. This chain uses TRBV7-2 with TRBJ1-5, with TRBD1 as a possible D gene (6 bases). V was cut by 0 bases and J by 2 bases, with 8 bases left in between. Germline V CDR1 and CDR2: SGHTA, FQGNSA. The CDR3 has 15 amino acids.

The J gene is TRBJ2-7, the V gene TRBV9; the D gene is possibly TRBD2 (6 bases). Germline V lookup: CDR1 SGDLS, CDR2 YYNGEE. V was trimmed by 5 bases and J by 4 bases, leaving 19 bases between them. The CDR3 contains 15 residues. CDR3 in amino acids: CASSKEPGLQYEQYF. In DNA form, the CDR3 reads TGTGCCAGCAGTAAAGAACCGGGACTTCAGTACGAGCAGTACTTC.

This chain joins TRBV29-1 and TRBJ1-5; the D gene is possibly TRBD1 (6 bases). Germline assignment: CDR1 SQVTM and CDR2 ANQGSEA. The CDR3 loop spans 16 amino acids. Trimming cost V 4 bases and J 0 bases, with 16 bases left between them. The CDR3 DNA is TGCAGCGTTGTGGTAGGACAGTCCCATAGCAATCAGCCCCAGCATTTT. Amino acids: CSVVVGQSHSNQPQHF.

As to this clone: Other nucleotide sequences in the sample specify the same CDR3. The chain employs TRBV28 and TRBJ1-5; D is ambiguous. This CDR3 has 12 residues. Deletions cut 6 bases from V and 7 bases from J, with 10 bases between. The germline V gene has CDR1 MDHEN and CDR2 SYDVKM. CDR3 bases: TGTGCCAGCAGCCTTTCGGACCAGCCCCAGCATTTT. It translates to CASSLSDQPQHF.

This clone is a singleton in its sample. The rearrangement uses TRBV29-1 and TRBJ1-1; D unresolved. The V end lost 4 bases, the J end lost 10 bases, and 7 bases lay between the germline ends. Germline assignment: CDR1 SQVTM and CDR2 ANQGSEA. This CDR3 has 9 residues. The CDR3 is CSVAGGAFF. The CDR3 bases are TGCAGCGTTGCGGGAGGAGCTTTCTTT. The whole variable domain, remainder taken from reference TRBV29-1 and TRBJ1-1, is SAVISQKPSRDICQRGTSLTIQCQVDSQVTMMFWYRQQPGQSLTLIATANQGSEATYESGFVIDKFPISRPNLTFSTLTVSNMSPEDSSIYLCSVAGGAFFGQGTRLTVV.